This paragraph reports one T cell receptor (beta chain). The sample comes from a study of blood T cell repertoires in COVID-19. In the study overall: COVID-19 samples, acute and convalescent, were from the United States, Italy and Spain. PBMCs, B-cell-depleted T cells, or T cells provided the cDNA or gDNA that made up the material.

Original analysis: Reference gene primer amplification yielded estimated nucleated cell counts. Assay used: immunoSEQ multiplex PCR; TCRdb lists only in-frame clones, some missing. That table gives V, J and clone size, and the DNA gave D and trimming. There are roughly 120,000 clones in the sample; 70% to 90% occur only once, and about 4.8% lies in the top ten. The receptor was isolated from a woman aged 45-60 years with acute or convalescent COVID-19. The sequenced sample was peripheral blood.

CDR3 residues: CACLAGGRENEQFF. Written as DNA, the CDR3 is TGTGCCTGCCTAGCGGGAGGCCGGGAAAATGAGCAGTTCTTC. The J gene is TRBJ2-1, the V gene TRBV7-9, with TRBD2 matching 11 bases. J was trimmed by 7 bases and V by 11 bases; bases with no gene match: 10. Per germline, CDR1 SEHNR and CDR2 FQNEAQ (reference sequence). This CDR3 comprises 14 residues.